A few counts support the clone carrying this T cell receptor beta chain. Its antigen is still unknown. The data were taken from a study of cytotoxic CD8 clonotypes in ibrutinib-treated CLL. General study findings and limits: Sustained-remission and progressing patients' sampling times differed.

The table came from immunoSEQ multiplex PCR; TCRdb's copy has only in-frame clones and leaves some out. The table shows 300,000 to 400,000 clones, with 67% occurring only once. The V and J ends lost 0 bases and 4 bases respectively, with 18 bases between them. The CDR3 extends over 17 amino acids. From germline, CDR1 is MGHDK and CDR2 SYGVNS. The chain is built from TRBV25-1 and TRBJ1-2, with D possibly being TRBD1 (6 bases). The sample here was PBMCs, taken after 36 months of ibrutinib treatment. The sequence was collected from a human donor with chronic lymphocytic leukemia. The CDR3 DNA sequence: TGTGCCAGCAGTGAATATTCTCCGGCAGGGGCGTCCTATGGCTACACCTTC. Protein sequence: CASSEYSPAGASYGYTF.